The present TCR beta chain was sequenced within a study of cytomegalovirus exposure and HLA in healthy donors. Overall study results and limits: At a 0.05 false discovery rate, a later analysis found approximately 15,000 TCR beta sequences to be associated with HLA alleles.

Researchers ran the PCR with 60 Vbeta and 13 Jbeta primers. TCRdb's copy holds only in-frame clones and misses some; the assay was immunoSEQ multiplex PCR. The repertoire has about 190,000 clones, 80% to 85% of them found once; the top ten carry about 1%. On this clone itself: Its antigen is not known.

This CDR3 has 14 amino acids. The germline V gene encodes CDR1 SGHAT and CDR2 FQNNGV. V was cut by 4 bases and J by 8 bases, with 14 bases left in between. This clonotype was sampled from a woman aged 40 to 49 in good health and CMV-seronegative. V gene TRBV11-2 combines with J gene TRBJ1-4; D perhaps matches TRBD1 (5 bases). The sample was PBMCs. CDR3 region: CASSSRRGEEKLFF. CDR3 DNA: TGTGCCAGCAGCTCGCGACGGGGGGAAGAAAAACTGTTTTTT. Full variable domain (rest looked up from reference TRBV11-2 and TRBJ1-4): EAGVAQSPRYKIIEKRQSVAFWCNPISGHATLYWYQQILGQGPKLLIQFQNNGVVDDSQLPKDRFSAERLKGVDSTLKIQPAKLEDSAVYLCASSSRRGEEKLFFGSGTQLSVL.